Included here is one TCR beta chain sequence, with context. These data are taken from a study of T cell changes during pregnancy in multiple sclerosis. Germline assignment: CDR1 DFQATT and CDR2 SNEGSKA (reference sequence). The CDR3 covers 11 residues. Deletions cut 5 bases from V and 8 bases from J, with 10 bases between. Sequencing was performed with immunoSEQ multiplex PCR; in TCRdb, only in-frame clones are kept and a portion is missing. Among roughly 69,000 clones, under 95% were seen once, and the ten largest hold roughly 1.4%. Sequenced here: peripheral blood, sampled in the third trimester of pregnancy. The chain combines TRBV20-1 with TRBJ2-1; no clear D. The receptor was derived from a female donor with multiple sclerosis, enrolled in a pregnancy study. The CDR3 here is CSALTRYEQFF. The CDR3 DNA reads TGCAGTGCTCTTACTCGTTATGAGCAGTTCTTC.